These 22 T cell receptor beta chains were sequenced from one sample in a study of T cell responses to AZD1222 COVID-19 vaccine. Assay: immunoSEQ multiplex PCR; the TCRdb copy retains only in-frame clones and omits some. In the table there are 90,000 or so clones, around 90% of which are singletons. The sequencing used peripheral blood, collected 28 days after the second AZD1222 dose. The receptors were sampled from an adult who received the AZD1222 COVID-19 vaccine.

The CDR3 region has the DNA TGCGCCAGCAAGGCCGGCTACACCTTC. It specifies CASKAGYTF. This chain joins TRBV5-1 and TRBJ1-2; D remains unclear. V was pared by 6 bases and J by 8 bases, with 5 bases between. Germline CDR1 and CDR2: SGHRS and YFSETQ. The CDR3 has 9 residues.

The chain combines TRBV27 with TRBJ1-6; the D gene is possibly TRBD1 (6 bases). CDR3 length equals 17 residues. Trimming shortened V by 0 bases and J by 9 bases, and 18 bases separated the two germline ends. Germline CDR1 and CDR2: MNHEY and SMNVEV (reference sequence). CDR3 protein: CASSLSKGGLSGSPLHF. The CDR3 DNA follows: TGTGCCAGCAGTTTATCGAAGGGGGGGCTATCGGGTTCACCCCTCCACTTT.

This chain connects TRBV24-1 to TRBJ2-1; 10 bases map to TRBD2. The CDR3 has 17 residues. The ends lost 4 bases at V and 2 bases at J; junction bases unmatched: 7. Germline V gene data show CDR1 as KGHDR and CDR2 as SFDVKD. CDR3 region: CATSDPLAGSAYNEQFF. The DNA for the CDR3 is TGTGCCACCAGTGACCCACTAGCGGGGTCAGCCTACAATGAGCAGTTCTTC.

The V gene is TRBV19, the J gene TRBJ1-5; 8 nucleotides line up with TRBD1. The J segment lost 4 bases and the V segment lost 6 bases, leaving 8 bases of the junction unmatched. Germline values: CDR1 LNHDA, CDR2 SQIVND (reference sequence). CDR3 length: 15 residues. Here the CDR3 DNA reads TGTGCCAGTAGCCAGACAGGGGATCCTAATCAGCCCCAGCATTTT. It encodes CASSQTGDPNQPQHF. Combining the CDR3 with reference TRBV19 and TRBJ1-5 gives the whole variable domain DGGITQSPKYLFRKEGQNVTLSCEQNLNHDAMYWYRQDPGQGLRLIYYSQIVNDFQKGDIAEGYSVSREKKESFPLTVTSAQKNPTAFYLCASSQTGDPNQPQHFGDGTRLSIL.

The rearrangement joins TRBV5-6 to TRBJ2-3; possibly TRBD2 for D (6 bases). The V gene's germline CDR1 is SGHDT and CDR2 YYEEEE. Trimming removed 0 bases from V and 0 bases from J, with 8 bases in between. The CDR3 sequence is 15 residues long. CDR3 region: CASSLAGTSTDTQYF. As DNA, the CDR3 is TGTGCCAGCAGCTTGGCAGGGACTAGCACAGATACGCAGTATTTT.

The chain is built from TRBV7-2 and TRBJ2-1, with 10 bases that match TRBD2. After removal of 6 bases from V and 10 bases from J, the junction contained 6 bases not matched to a gene. The length of the CDR3 is 13 residues. In germline, CDR1 is SGHTA, CDR2 FQGNSA. As DNA, the CDR3 is TGTGCCAGCAGTTACAGCGGGGGGGACGAGCAGTTCTTC. This codes for CASSYSGGDEQFF.

The rearrangement joins TRBV5-5 to TRBJ2-4; maybe TRBD1 (5 bases). The CDR3 spans 15 residues. The germline V gene has CDR1 SGHKS and CDR2 YYEKEE (reference sequence). The V gene lost 0 bases and the J gene lost 3 bases, with 10 bases spanning the gap. In nucleotides, the CDR3 is TGTGCCAGCAGCTTGGCCAGGGCTGACAAAAACATTCAGTACTTC. Translated: CASSLARADKNIQYF.

V usage is TRBV7-6 and J usage is TRBJ1-5; 8 nucleotides match TRBD1. Per germline, CDR1 SGHVS and CDR2 FNYEAQ. There are 16 residues in the CDR3. Unmatched junction bases numbered 7, after V lost 5 bases and J lost 1 base. This CDR3 reads CASSPQQGGSNQPQHF. The CDR3 coding sequence is TGTGCCAGCAGCCCGCAACAGGGGGGAAGCAATCAGCCCCAGCATTTT.

This chain links TRBV3-1 (or the pseudogene TRBV3-2) with TRBJ1-1; no reliable D call. CDR1 is LGHDT, CDR2 YNNKEL, per germline (reference sequence). The CDR3 covers 16 residues. Trimming cost V 0 bases and J 0 bases, with 11 bases left between them. The CDR3 protein is CASSQDGEGLNTEAFF. CDR3 nucleotide sequence: TGTGCCAGCAGCCAAGATGGGGAGGGCTTGAACACTGAAGCTTTCTTT.

The chain links TRBV29-1 to TRBJ1-5; D is uncertain. This CDR3 region has 13 residues. In germline, CDR1 is SQVTM, CDR2 ANQGSEA. Trimming removed 4 bases from V and 3 bases from J, with 10 bases in between. The CDR3 spells CSVGGRTNQPQHF. The CDR3 DNA is TGCAGCGTTGGCGGCAGGACCAATCAGCCCCAGCATTTT.

V and J are TRBV6-5 and TRBJ2-2; D gene uncertain. CDR1 is MNHEY and CDR2 is SVGAGI in the germline V gene. The germline V and J ends were trimmed by 8 bases and 3 bases, with 16 bases remaining between them. The CDR3 has 15 amino acids. The DNA of the CDR3 is TGTGCCAGCTTAAGGACGGCAGCCTACACCGGGGAGCTGTTTTTT. Translated, it gives CASLRTAAYTGELFF.

V gene TRBV29-1 combines with J gene TRBJ1-1; D is uncertain. Deletions cut 4 bases from V and 5 bases from J, with 11 bases between. Germline V gives CDR1 SQVTM, CDR2 ANQGSEA. The CDR3 contains 12 residues. The CDR3 coding sequence is TGCAGCGTTGGGAATCGGGATACTGAAGCTTTCTTT. It yields the protein CSVGNRDTEAFF.

The chain employs TRBV7-3 and TRBJ2-3; 7 nucleotides line up with TRBD2. V lost 2 bases and J lost 1; bases outside the gene matches: 3. Germline V gene data show CDR1 as SGHTA and CDR2 as FQGTGA. The CDR3 is 15 residues long. The CDR3 here is CASSLRLAGTDTQYF. The CDR3 region has the DNA TGTGCCAGCAGCTTACGTCTAGCGGGCACAGATACGCAGTATTTT.

The chain uses TRBV5-1 and TRBJ2-2, with 8 bases fitting TRBD2. This CDR3 spans 18 amino acids. CDR1 SGHRS and CDR2 YFSETQ come from the germline V gene. The junction had 11 bases not matched to a gene; V was cut back by 4 bases and J by 0 bases. This CDR3 reads CASSEGVTGLANTGELFF. CDR3 bases: TGCGCCAGCAGCGAGGGAGTAACGGGACTAGCGAACACCGGGGAGCTGTTTTTT.

The chain joins TRBV6-4 to TRBJ2-1, with 8 bases identical to TRBD2. This CDR3 has 14 amino acids. The ends lost 4 bases at V and 6 bases at J; junction bases unmatched: 5. Germline V lookup: CDR1 MRHNA, CDR2 SNTAGT. The CDR3 here is CASSGIAGSNEQFF. The CDR3 region has the DNA TGTGCCAGCAGTGGAATAGCGGGGAGCAATGAGCAGTTCTTC.

The rearrangement joins TRBV11-2 to TRBJ1-5; 9 bases are shared with TRBD1. CDR3 length equals 14 residues. Germline CDR1 is SGHAT and CDR2 is FQNNGV. The junction had 2 bases not matched to a gene; V was cut back by 1 base and J by 7 bases. In nucleotides, the CDR3 is TGTGCCAGCAGCTTAGGACAGGGGGTGCAGCCCCAGCATTTT. Its translation is CASSLGQGVQPQHF.

This chain connects TRBV6-5 to TRBJ2-7, with D maybe TRBD2 (6 bases). The germline V and J ends were trimmed by 9 bases and 1 base, with 16 bases remaining between them. The CDR3 extends over 14 amino acids. Germline assignment: CDR1 MNHEY and CDR2 SVGAGI. CDR3 sequence (DNA): TGTGCCAGTCGGGGGATCCCCGAATCCTACGAGCAGTACTTC. This encodes CASRGIPESYEQYF.

CDR3 sequence reads: CATSVNSVNTGELFF. For the CDR3, the DNA is TGTGCCACCAGCGTTAACAGTGTAAACACCGGGGAGCTGTTTTTT. This chain uses TRBV15 with TRBJ2-2; D call uncertain. This CDR3 spans 15 amino acids. V was trimmed by 5 bases and J by 2 bases, leaving 12 bases between them. CDR1 and CDR2 (germline): LNHNV, YYDKDF (reference sequence).

CDR3 protein: CASSIRDYQETQYF. CDR3 nucleotides: TGTGCCAGTAGTATAAGGGATTACCAAGAGACCCAGTACTTC. This chain joins TRBV19 and TRBJ2-5; D remains unclear. Trimming removed 2 bases at V and 0 bases at J, with 7 bases between. The CDR3 is 14 amino acids. The germline gives CDR1 LNHDA, CDR2 SQIVND (reference sequence).

This clone was counted once. The J gene is TRBJ2-6, the V gene TRBV7-6, with D perhaps matching TRBD1 or TRBD2 (5 bases each). The CDR3 covers 15 residues. Per germline, CDR1 SGHVS and CDR2 FNYEAQ. V lost 1 base, J lost 4 bases, and 8 bases lay in between. The chain's CDR3 is CASSLGGSGANVLTF. The CDR3 nucleotides read TGTGCCAGCAGCTTAGGGGGGAGCGGGGCCAACGTCCTGACTTTC. The variable domain in full, with the rest retrieved from reference TRBV7-6 and TRBJ2-6, is GAGVSQSPRYKVTKRGQDVALRCDPISGHVSLYWYRQALGQGPEFLTYFNYEAQQDKSGLPNDRFSAERPEGSISTLTIQRTEQRDSAMYRCASSLGGSGANVLTFGAGSRLTVL.

Notes on this clone: A junction boundary mismatches the germline segment, possibly from a read error. V and J are TRBV4-1 and TRBJ1-2; D is undetermined. The germline CDR1 and CDR2 sequences are MGHRA and YSYEKL. The CDR3 covers 16 residues. CDR3 loop: CASSRSPMFFTLGIPF. For the CDR3, the DNA is TGCGCCAGCAGCCGAAGCCCCATGTTTTTTACACTAGGAATCCCCTTC.

This chain uses TRBV28 with TRBJ2-7; D is unresolved. Between the trimmed V and J ends, which lost 4 bases and 3 bases, there was a span of 4 bases. The CDR3 runs to 11 residues. The germline gives CDR1 MDHEN, CDR2 SYDVKM. For the CDR3, the DNA is TGTGCCAGCAGTTACCGCTACGAGCAGTACTTC. It is translated as CASSYRYEQYF.